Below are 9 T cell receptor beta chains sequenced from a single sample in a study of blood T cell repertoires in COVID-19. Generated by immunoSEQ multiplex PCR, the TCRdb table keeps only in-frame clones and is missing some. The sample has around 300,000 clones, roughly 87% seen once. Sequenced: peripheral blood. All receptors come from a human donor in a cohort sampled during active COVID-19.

The CDR3 bases are TGTGCCACCAGCGGGGGGGGTAGTACGCAGTATTTT. Its protein is CATSGGGSTQYF. This chain uses TRBV15 with TRBJ2-3; TRBD2 matches 7 bases. J lost 8 bases, V lost 5 bases, and 4 bases had no gene match. The CDR3 is made up of 12 amino acids. Germline V lookup: CDR1 LNHNV, CDR2 YYDKDF (reference sequence).

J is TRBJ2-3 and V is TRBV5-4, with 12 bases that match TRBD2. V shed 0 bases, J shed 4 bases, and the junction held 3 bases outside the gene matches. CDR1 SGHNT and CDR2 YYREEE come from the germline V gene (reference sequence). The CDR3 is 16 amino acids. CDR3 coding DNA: TGTGCCAGCAGCTTGGCGCTAGCGGGAGGGCCAGATACGCAGTATTTT. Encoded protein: CASSLALAGGPDTQYF.

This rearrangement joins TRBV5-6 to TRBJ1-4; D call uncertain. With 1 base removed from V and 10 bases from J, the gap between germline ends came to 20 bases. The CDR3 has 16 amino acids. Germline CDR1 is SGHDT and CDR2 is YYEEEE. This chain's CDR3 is CASSLKSVGPEGKLFF. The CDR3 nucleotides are TGTGCCAGCAGCTTGAAGAGCGTCGGACCGGAGGGAAAACTGTTTTTT.

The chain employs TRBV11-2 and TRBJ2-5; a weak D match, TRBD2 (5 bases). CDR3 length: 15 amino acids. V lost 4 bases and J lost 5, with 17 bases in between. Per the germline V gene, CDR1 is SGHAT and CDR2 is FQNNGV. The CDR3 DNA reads TGTGCCAGCAGCTCCGAGGGAGCCTCCTGGGAGACCCAGTACTTC. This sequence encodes CASSSEGASWETQYF.

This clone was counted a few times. The DNA for the CDR3 is TGTGCCAGCAGCTTGAGTCTTACCGGGGAGCTGTTTTTT. This codes for CASSLSLTGELFF. The rearrangement uses TRBV11-2 and TRBJ2-2; D call uncertain. The CDR3 loop spans 13 amino acids. Germline V gene lookup returns CDR1 SGHAT and CDR2 FQNNGV. Trimming left V 3 bases short and J 5 bases short, with 7 bases between.

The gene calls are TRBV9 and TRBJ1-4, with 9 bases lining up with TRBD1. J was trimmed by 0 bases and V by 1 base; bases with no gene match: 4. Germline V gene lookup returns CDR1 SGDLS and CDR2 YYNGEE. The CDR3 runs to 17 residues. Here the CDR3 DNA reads TGTGCCAGCAGCGTAAGGGACAGGGCTGCAACTAATGAAAAACTGTTTTTT. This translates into CASSVRDRAATNEKLFF.

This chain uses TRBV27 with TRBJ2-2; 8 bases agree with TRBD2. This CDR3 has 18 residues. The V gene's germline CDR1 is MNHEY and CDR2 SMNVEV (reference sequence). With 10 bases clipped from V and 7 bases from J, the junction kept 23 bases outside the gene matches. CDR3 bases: TGTGCCACCTATGGATTAGAAAGAGCGGGAGATGATGGCGGGGAGCTGTTTTTT. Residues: CATYGLERAGDDGGELFF.

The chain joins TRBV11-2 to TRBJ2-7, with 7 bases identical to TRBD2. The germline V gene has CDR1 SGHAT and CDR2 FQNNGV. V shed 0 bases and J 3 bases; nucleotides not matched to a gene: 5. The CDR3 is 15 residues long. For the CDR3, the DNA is TGTGCCAGCAGCTTAGATCCTAGCGGCCGCTACGAGCAGTACTTC. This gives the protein CASSLDPSGRYEQYF.

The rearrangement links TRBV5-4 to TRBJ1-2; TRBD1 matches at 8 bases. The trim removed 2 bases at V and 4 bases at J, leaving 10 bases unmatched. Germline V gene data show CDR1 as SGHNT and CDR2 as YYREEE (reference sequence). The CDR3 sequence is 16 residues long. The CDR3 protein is CASSFTGGSFGYGYTF. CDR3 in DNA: TGTGCCAGCAGCTTCACAGGGGGTAGCTTCGGCTATGGCTACACCTTC. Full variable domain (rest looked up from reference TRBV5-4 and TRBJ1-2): ETGVTQSPTHLIKTRGQQVTLRCSSQSGHNTVSWYQQALGQGPQFIFQYYREEENGRGNFPPRFSGLQFPNYSSELNVNALELDDSALYLCASSFTGGSFGYGYTFGSGTRLTVV.